These 10 T cell receptor beta chains were sequenced from one sample in a study of T-cell reconstitution after alpha-beta-depleted transplantation in children. The library targeted TCRbeta and was prepared with unique molecular identifiers. Each CDR3 protein gets one entry after TCRdb re-called the PCR reads with MiXCR. Counted here are a few hundred thousand distinct CDR3 sequences, roughly 44% occurring once; the ten biggest clones make up 27%. The starting material was PBMCs, obtained before TCRalphabeta/CD19-depleted stem cell transplant. The receptors were sampled from a girl aged 2 to 10 with aplastic anemia, due to receive a stem cell transplant.

The chain links TRBV9 to TRBJ2-7; 9 positions match TRBD2. The germline gives CDR1 SGDLS, CDR2 YYNGEE. Trimming took 4 bases from V and 7 from J; bases not matched to a gene: 9. This CDR3 has 14 amino acids. The CDR3 here is CASSPLAGGPEQYF. The DNA of the CDR3 is TGTGCCAGCAGCCCACTCGCGGGAGGGCCAGAGCAGTACTTC.

This clonotype was detected many times. V gene TRBV20-1 combines with J gene TRBJ2-3, with 9 positions matching TRBD2. This CDR3 contains 14 residues. Germline CDR1 is DFQATT and CDR2 is SNEGSKA (reference sequence). The V and J ends lost 7 bases and 2 bases, in that order; junction bases with no gene match: 7. This chain's CDR3 is CSVATSGSTDTQYF. The CDR3 nucleotides are TGCAGTGTCGCGACTAGCGGTTCCACAGATACGCAGTATTTT.

The V call is TRBV6-2 or TRBV6-3, the J call TRBJ2-1, with D perhaps TRBD2 (7 bases). The CDR3 runs 18 residues. V lost 6 bases, J lost 1 base, and 22 bases lay in between. Germline V gene sequence: CDR1 MNHEY, CDR2 SVGEGT. The DNA of the CDR3 is TGTGCCAGCAGCTACACCTTGATACGGGGGGCTTCCTACAATGAGCAGTTCTTC. This sequence encodes CASSYTLIRGASYNEQFF.

This clonotype is a singleton in its sample. The V call is TRBV6-1, the J call TRBJ1-2; TRBD1 agrees at 10 bases. V was clipped by 10 bases and J by 6 bases; unmatched bases: 11. This CDR3 comprises 14 residues. Germline lookup yields CDR1 MNHNS and CDR2 SASEGT. CDR3 coding DNA: TGTGCCACCCAACCGTTGGACAGGGGGAATGGCTACACCTTC. Amino acid sequence: CATQPLDRGNGYTF.

Regarding this clonotype: One base away lies a much larger clone, so this may be a sequencing read error. The chain joins TRBV5-1 to TRBJ2-3, with a possible D match to TRBD2 (6 bases). Trimming shortened V by 3 bases and J by 7 bases, and 15 bases separated the two germline ends. This CDR3 has 14 amino acids. Germline V gives CDR1 SGHRS, CDR2 YFSETQ. CDR3 nucleotide sequence: TGCGCCAGCAGCTCAACACCGGAGGGAAATACGCAGTATTTT. Translation gives CASSSTPEGNTQYF.

This clonotype was seen a few times. The chain links TRBV11-2 to TRBJ2-4, with 7 nucleotides matching TRBD1. V shed 5 bases and J 7 bases; nucleotides not matched to a gene: 11. The CDR3 contains 15 residues. The germline V gene has CDR1 SGHAT and CDR2 FQNNGV. The CDR3 nucleotides are TGTGCCAGCAGCCTACCCGAGACAGGGCGGAACATTCAGTACTTC. Amino acids: CASSLPETGRNIQYF. Full variable domain (missing parts from reference TRBV11-2 and TRBJ2-4): EAGVAQSPRYKIIEKRQSVAFWCNPISGHATLYWYQQILGQGPKLLIQFQNNGVVDDSQLPKDRFSAERLKGVDSTLKIQPAKLEDSAVYLCASSLPETGRNIQYFGAGTRLSVL.

This clonotype was counted many times. The chain recombines TRBV6-1 with TRBJ1-2; D unclear. This CDR3 comprises 13 residues. CDR1 is MNHNS and CDR2 is SASEGT in the germline V gene. V was cut by 6 bases and J by 6 bases, with 14 bases left in between. In nucleotides, the CDR3 is TGTGCCAGCAGCCGTATGGTAGGGAATGGCTACACCTTC. Translation gives CASSRMVGNGYTF.

In this sample, this clonotype turned up a few times. This rearrangement joins TRBV6-5 to TRBJ2-1, with TRBD2 as a possible D gene (6 bases). There are 12 residues in the CDR3. Trimming removed 0 bases from V and 10 bases from J, with 7 bases in between. CDR1 MNHEY and CDR2 SVGAGI come from the germline V gene. The CDR3 coding sequence is TGTGCCAGCAGTTACTCAGGGAGGGAGCAGTTCTTC. Residues: CASSYSGREQFF.

The rearrangement links TRBV7-3 to TRBJ2-1, with no clear D. V dropped 2 bases and J dropped 0 bases, with 11 bases sitting between them. CDR3 length equals 16 residues. Germline V lookup: CDR1 SGHTA, CDR2 FQGTGA. DNA for the CDR3: TGTGCCAGCAGCTTACTAGGGCTAAGCTCCTACAATGAGCAGTTCTTC. Translation gives CASSLLGLSSYNEQFF. The full variable domain, with the rest looked up from reference TRBV7-3 and TRBJ2-1, is GAGVSQTPSNKVTEKGKYVELRCDPISGHTALYWYRQSLGQGPEFLIYFQGTGAADDSGLPNDRFFAVRPEGSVSTLKIQRTERGDSAVYLCASSLLGLSSYNEQFFGPGTRLTVL.

This chain uses TRBV29-1 with TRBJ2-3, with 16 bases matching TRBD2. The CDR3 has 20 amino acids. Trimming removed 5 bases from V and 4 bases from J; junction bases left unmatched: 18. Per germline, CDR1 SQVTM and CDR2 ANQGSEA. Here the CDR3 reads CSVIDSSPGLAGGPPDTQYF. In DNA form, the CDR3 reads TGCAGCGTTATCGACAGTTCTCCGGGACTAGCGGGGGGGCCGCCAGATACGCAGTATTTT.